The sequence of this TCR beta chain was determined in a study of T cell clonotyping in hematopoietic cell transplantation. At the level of the study: Cytoreduction preceded collection of pretransplant recipient samples.

Time point meaning: recipient sample about 28 days before transplant, after cytoreduction. Regarding this clone: Its antigen remains unknown.

The CDR3 has 11 residues. Germline assignment: CDR1 DFQATT and CDR2 SNEGSKA (reference sequence). V was pared by 6 bases and J by 5 bases, with 7 bases between. Study-wide points: Graft donor and pretransplant recipient Inverse Simpson Index values predicted broader posttransplant TCR diversity.

Sequencing used immunoSEQ multiplex PCR; TCRdb keeps in-frame clones, though not all of them. Of under 35,000 clones in the sample, more than 70% are singletons; the top ten hold less than 6.5%. This sequence originates from a man aged 50 to 59 with myelodysplastic syndrome. Some clones in this sample may be carry-over from other donors' samples. This chain joins TRBV20-1 and TRBJ2-2; D is ambiguous. The source was peripheral blood mononuclear cells, collected before stem cell transplant. The CDR3 loop reads CSATETGELFF. CDR3 coding DNA: TGCAGTGCCACAGAGACCGGGGAGCTGTTTTTT.